The 4 T cell receptor beta chains presented below share a single source sample, sequenced in a study of shared clonotypes between healthy human individuals. TCRdb's table, derived via immunoSEQ multiplex PCR, lists solely in-frame clones and lacks some. This sample has about 2 million clones, with 85% to 95% found just once. The naive CD8 population came from CD45RO-negative cells selected for CCR7, without terminally differentiated effector memory CD45RA+ cells. Sequenced: naive CD8+ T cells sorted from blood. The receptors derive from a man aged 18 to 29 in good health.

About this clone itself: This likely stems from a read error, as it lies one base from a far larger clone. The CDR3 DNA is TGCAGCGTTCAACTGGGGGGGACCAATTCACCCCTCCACTTT. It codes for CSVQLGGTNSPLHF. The V call is TRBV29-1, the J call TRBJ1-6, with D perhaps matching TRBD1 (5 bases). Between the trimmed V and J ends, which lost 5 bases and 7 bases, there was a span of 15 bases. Per the germline V gene, CDR1 is SQVTM and CDR2 is ANQGSEA. The CDR3 consists of 14 residues.

To note about this clone: Other DNA variants within this sample encode the same CDR3. The rearrangement joins TRBV6-5 to TRBJ2-2; D perhaps matches TRBD2 (5 bases). The CDR3 loop spans 11 amino acids. Germline V gene data show CDR1 as MNHEY and CDR2 as SVGAGI. Trimming cost V 8 bases and J 6 bases, with 7 bases left between them. The CDR3 DNA reads TGTGCCAGCCGGGGTTCCGGGGAGCTGTTTTTT. Translated: CASRGSGELFF.

The chain couples TRBV25-1 to TRBJ2-5, with a tentative D call TRBD2 (7 bases). V lost 6 bases and J 0 bases, leaving 17 bases between the germline ends. The CDR3 has 16 amino acids. Germline loops: CDR1 MGHDK, CDR2 SYGVNS. In DNA form, the CDR3 reads TGTGCCAGCAGAGGGGGGGACACAACCTACCAAGAGACCCAGTACTTC. Translating it yields CASRGGDTTYQETQYF. The complete variable domain, with remaining parts taken from reference TRBV25-1 and TRBJ2-5, reads EADIYQTPRYLVIGTGKKITLECSQTMGHDKMYWYQQDPGMELHLIHYSYGVNSTEKGDLSSESTVSRIRTEHFPLTLESARPSHTSQYLCASRGGDTTYQETQYFGPGTRLLVL.

J is TRBJ2-7 and V is TRBV7-9; no firm D call. V gave up 6 bases and J gave up 7 bases, with 13 bases separating them. CDR3 length: 12 residues. Germline V gene sequence: CDR1 SEHNR, CDR2 FQNEAQ (reference sequence). The CDR3 DNA reads TGTGCCAGCAGACCCTTAGGTGAGGAGCAGTACTTC. It yields the protein CASRPLGEEQYF.